This T cell receptor beta chain was sequenced in a study of cytomegalovirus exposure and HLA in healthy donors. Regarding the study as a whole: Researchers counted around 180 TCR beta chains as cytomegalovirus-associated.

TCRdb's copy holds only in-frame clones and misses some; the assay was immunoSEQ multiplex PCR. The data show some 200,000 clones, 75% to 95% seen once. The CDR3 loop spans 16 amino acids. The V end lost 4 bases, the J end lost 4 bases, and 18 bases lay between the germline ends. Looked up from germline, CDR1 is SGHRS and CDR2 is YFSETQ. Note on this clone: Its specificity is unknown.

Sequencing was performed on PBMCs. The sequence derives from a young woman in good health and CMV-seronegative. The chain joins TRBV5-1 to TRBJ1-5, with D possibly TRBD1 on 6 matching bases. The CDR3: CASSPLPTGENQPQHF. CDR3 DNA sequence: TGCGCCAGCAGCCCGCTTCCGACAGGAGAAAATCAGCCCCAGCATTTT.